Listed here are 11 T cell receptor beta chains from one sample, sequenced in a study of CD8+ T cells in alopecia areata. Following RNA extraction, reverse transcription yielded cDNA that acted as the sequencing template. Generated by immunoSEQ multiplex PCR, the TCRdb table keeps only in-frame clones and is missing some. The table includes about 200,000 clones, around two fifths detected once. Treatment given: oral pan-JAK inhibitor, 5-10 mg twice daily. The material was CD4+ T cells sorted from blood, obtained at approximately week 30, from a patient treated with tofacitinib. The source of these receptors is a human donor with alopecia areata.

The rearrangement links TRBV5-1 to TRBJ2-1, with D uncertain. The CDR3 extends over 11 amino acids. In germline, CDR1 is SGHRS, CDR2 YFSETQ. V lost 4 bases and J lost 10, with 9 bases in between. The chain's CDR3 is CASSASKEQFF. The CDR3 DNA follows: TGCGCCAGCAGCGCCTCGAAAGAGCAGTTCTTC.

The gene calls are TRBV29-1 and TRBJ2-7, with D perhaps matching TRBD2 (6 bases). The CDR3 length is 12 residues. Deletions cut 6 bases from V and 3 bases from J, with 12 bases between. CDR1 and CDR2 from the germline V gene are SQVTM and ANQGSEA. This CDR3 is CSVRGEGYEQYF. The CDR3 DNA reads TGCAGCGTCCGCGGGGAAGGCTACGAGCAGTACTTC.

The rearrangement links TRBV25-1 to TRBJ2-1; no clear D gene. This CDR3 contains 11 residues. V gave up 6 bases and J gave up 7 bases, with 7 bases separating them. Germline values: CDR1 MGHDK, CDR2 SYGVNS. The CDR3 region is CASRDENEQFF. CDR3 bases: TGTGCCAGCAGAGACGAAAATGAGCAGTTCTTC. Drawing the rest from reference TRBV25-1 and TRBJ2-1, the complete variable domain is EADIYQTPRYLVIGTGKKITLECSQTMGHDKMYWYQQDPGMELHLIHYSYGVNSTEKGDLSSESTVSRIRTEHFPLTLESARPSHTSQYLCASRDENEQFFGPGTRLTVL.

This clone was seen only a few times. The chain couples TRBV10-3 to TRBJ2-7, with a possible D match to TRBD2 (5 bases). The CDR3 loop spans 12 amino acids. Trimming took 9 bases from V and 1 from J, leaving 10 bases between them. The V gene's germline CDR1 is ENHRY and CDR2 SYGVKD. The CDR3 spells CAMAGGSYEQYF. Written as DNA, the CDR3 is TGTGCCATGGCGGGCGGGTCCTACGAGCAGTACTTC.

The rearrangement uses TRBV7-6 and TRBJ2-5, with D unresolved. V gave up 0 bases and J gave up 5 bases, with 10 bases separating them. The CDR3 runs 14 residues. CDR1 and CDR2 (germline): SGHVS, FNYEAQ. DNA of the CDR3: TGTGCCAGCAGCTTAGCTGTGGTATTGGAGACCCAGTACTTC. It specifies CASSLAVVLETQYF.

This clone was observed a handful of times. The chain links TRBV2 to TRBJ1-2; D perhaps matches TRBD1 (6 bases). The CDR3 loop spans 12 amino acids. Germline CDR1 reads SNHLY; CDR2 reads FYNNEI. Trimming cost V 8 bases and J 4 bases, with 11 bases left between them. The CDR3 DNA follows: TGTGCCAGCGGGGGCGCGGGCTATGGCTACACCTTC. Its protein product is CASGGAGYGYTF.

V usage is TRBV6-5 and J usage is TRBJ2-7; D is unclear. Trimming stripped 4 bases from V and 5 bases from J, with 6 bases between. There are 11 residues in the CDR3. From germline, CDR1 is MNHEY and CDR2 SVGAGI. CDR3 sequence (DNA): TGTGCCAGCAGTTCCTATGACGAGCAGTACTTC. It specifies CASSSYDEQYF.

DNA of the CDR3: TGCGCCAGCAGCCGATCGGGTCTACCCCCAGATACGCAGTATTTT. It codes for CASSRSGLPPDTQYF. The chain has TRBV4-1 and TRBJ2-3; no reliable D call. The V gene's germline CDR1 is MGHRA and CDR2 YSYEKL. Trimming cost V 4 bases and J 4 bases, with 15 bases left between them. This CDR3 has 15 residues.

The V call is TRBV29-1, the J call TRBJ2-3, with unresolved D. The CDR3 has 12 residues. Germline assignment: CDR1 SQVTM and CDR2 ANQGSEA. V was pared by 4 bases and J by 0 bases, with 5 bases between. DNA for the CDR3: TGCAGCGTTGCTCTGAGCACAGATACGCAGTATTTT. Residues: CSVALSTDTQYF.

This sequence joins TRBV2 and TRBJ2-7, with D hard to call. Germline CDR1 SNHLY, CDR2 FYNNEI. V shed 7 bases and J shed 4 bases, with 14 bases lying between them. This CDR3 comprises 13 residues. This CDR3 reads CASTSVGRYEQYF. Here the CDR3 DNA reads TGTGCCAGCACCTCGGTTGGTAGATACGAGCAGTACTTC. The full variable domain, in which reference TRBV2 and TRBJ2-7 provide the parts outside the CDR3, is EPEVTQTPSHQVTQMGQEVILRCVPISNHLYFYWYRQILGQKVEFLVSFYNNEISEKSEIFDDQFSVERPDGSNFTLKIRSTKLEDSAMYFCASTSVGRYEQYFGPGTRLTVT.

The rearrangement joins TRBV29-1 to TRBJ2-6; no reliable D call. V dropped 4 bases and J dropped 0 bases, with 16 bases sitting between them. In germline, CDR1 is SQVTM, CDR2 ANQGSEA. The length of the CDR3 is 17 residues. CDR3 protein: CSVGSGVARSGANVLTF. The CDR3 DNA is TGCAGCGTTGGGTCTGGAGTAGCCCGCTCTGGGGCCAACGTCCTGACTTTC.